Each of the 24 T cell receptor beta chains below was sequenced from the same sample in a study of blood T cell repertoires in COVID-19. TCRdb's copy holds only in-frame clones and misses some; the assay was immunoSEQ multiplex PCR. The data contain more than 50,000 clones, around 76% of them singletons. The specimen sequenced was peripheral blood. These receptors originate from a woman of 80 years or more with acute or convalescent COVID-19.

For the CDR3, the DNA is TGTGCCAGCAGCCGAAATAGATATGGCTACACCTTC. Translation: CASSRNRYGYTF. The chain links TRBV28 to TRBJ1-2, with D unresolved. CDR3 length equals 12 residues. Germline V gene sequence: CDR1 MDHEN, CDR2 SYDVKM. Trimming took 6 bases from V and 5 from J, leaving 10 bases between them.

The rearrangement links TRBV18 to TRBJ1-5, with 9 bases fitting TRBD1. With V trimmed by 2 bases and J by 1 base, 6 bases remained unmatched. The germline V gene has CDR1 KGHSH and CDR2 LQKENI. The CDR3 has 17 amino acids. CDR3 loop: CASSPGTGRGSNQPQHF. The DNA of the CDR3 is TGTGCCAGCTCACCAGGGACAGGGCGGGGAAGCAATCAGCCCCAGCATTTT. Complete variable domain (other parts from reference TRBV18 and TRBJ1-5): NAGVMQNPRHLVRRRGQEARLRCSPMKGHSHVYWYRQLPEEGLKFMVYLQKENIIDESGMPKERFSAEFPKEGPSILRIQQVVRGDSAAYFCASSPGTGRGSNQPQHFGDGTRLSIL.

The chain uses TRBV10-1 and TRBJ2-7; 8 bases are shared with TRBD1. The V segment lost 5 bases and the J segment 3 bases; nucleotides outside the gene matches: 3. Per germline, CDR1 WNHNN and CDR2 SYGVQD (reference sequence). CDR3 length: 13 amino acids. CDR3 nucleotides: TGCGCCAGCAGTCGGGACAGGCTCTACGAGCAGTACTTC. It yields the protein CASSRDRLYEQYF.

The chain uses TRBV2 and TRBJ2-7, with 10 bases identical to TRBD2. Germline CDR1 and CDR2: SNHLY and FYNNEI. Unmatched junction bases numbered 1, after V lost 5 bases and J lost 6 bases. The CDR3 is made up of 12 amino acids. Written as DNA, the CDR3 is TGTGCCAGCAGTCGGACTAGCGGCGAGCAGTACTTC. It encodes CASSRTSGEQYF.

The chain is built from TRBV9 and TRBJ2-7, with TRBD1 matching 9 bases. Unmatched junction bases numbered 3, after V lost 0 bases and J lost 2 bases. The CDR3 is made up of 15 amino acids. Germline values: CDR1 SGDLS, CDR2 YYNGEE. The CDR3 sequence: CASSVGGTGPYEQYF. The DNA of the CDR3 is TGTGCCAGCAGCGTAGGAGGGACAGGGCCCTACGAGCAGTACTTC.

The V gene is TRBV11-3, the J gene TRBJ2-2; D remains ambiguous. The CDR3 runs 16 residues. Germline-derived CDR1 and CDR2 are SGHNT and YENEEA. Trimming shortened V by 5 bases and J by 0 bases, and 13 bases separated the two germline ends. The CDR3 spells CASSPQGRSNTGELFF. CDR3 DNA: TGTGCCAGCAGCCCCCAAGGCAGGTCGAACACCGGGGAGCTGTTTTTT.

This sequence joins TRBV29-1 and TRBJ2-5; D remains ambiguous. Between the trimmed V and J ends, which lost 4 bases and 4 bases, there was a span of 13 bases. CDR1 is SQVTM and CDR2 is ANQGSEA in the germline V gene. The CDR3 runs 13 residues. The CDR3, as DNA: TGCAGCGTTGTCGTACTACAAGGAGAGACCCAGTACTTC. This encodes CSVVVLQGETQYF.

V and J are TRBV6-5 and TRBJ2-1, with no clear D. The germline V and J ends were trimmed by 6 bases and 7 bases, with 10 bases remaining between them. Germline CDR1 is MNHEY and CDR2 is SVGAGI. The CDR3 consists of 12 residues. CDR3 protein: CASRSPVNEQFF. CDR3 coding DNA: TGTGCCAGCAGGTCACCGGTTAATGAGCAGTTCTTC.

V gene TRBV21-1 combines with J gene TRBJ2-3; the D call in the table, TRBD1, was not verified against the DNA. TRBV21-1 is a pseudogene. The CDR3 is 23 residues long. The CDR3 DNA follows: TGTGCCAGCAGCAAAGGAAGATGTACGACAGGGGGAGACGTCCCGCCTAGCACAGATACGCAGTATTTT. Protein product: CASSKGRCTTGGDVPPSTDTQYF.

This clone was seen only a few times. The chain has TRBV6-1 and TRBJ1-5, with D tentatively TRBD1 (6 bases). Per the germline V gene, CDR1 is MNHNS and CDR2 is SASEGT. The V end was cut by 3 bases, the J end by 3 bases, with 15 bases between. This CDR3 is 16 amino acids long. The CDR3 coding sequence is TGTGCCAGCAGTGACGAGTGGACAGCAAACAATCAGCCCCAGCATTTT. Translating gives CASSDEWTANNQPQHF.

The chain recombines TRBV28 with TRBJ2-1; 12 bases match TRBD2. The CDR3 extends over 16 amino acids. From germline, CDR1 is MDHEN and CDR2 SYDVKM. Germline trimming cut 7 bases from V and 4 bases from J; bases unmatched to any gene: 8. CDR3 DNA: TGTGCCAGCAACCCAATAGGGACTAGCGGGTACAATGAGCAGTTCTTC. This codes for CASNPIGTSGYNEQFF.

The chain joins TRBV9 to TRBJ2-1; D is possibly TRBD1 (9 bases). This CDR3 is built from 20 residues. Germline CDR1 SGDLS, CDR2 YYNGEE. Trimming cost V 0 bases and J 4 bases, with 26 bases left between them. CDR3 protein: CASSVAIGQGFSGEYNEQFF. As DNA, the CDR3 is TGTGCCAGCAGCGTAGCGATAGGACAGGGGTTTAGCGGGGAATACAATGAGCAGTTCTTC. The full variable domain, its missing parts supplied by reference TRBV9 and TRBJ2-1, is DSGVTQTPKHLITATGQRVTLRCSPRSGDLSVYWYQQSLDQGLQFLIQYYNGEERAKGNILERFSAQQFPDLHSELNLSSLELGDSALYFCASSVAIGQGFSGEYNEQFFGPGTRLTVL.

The chain is built from TRBV30 and TRBJ1-1; D unresolved. V shed 3 bases and J shed 3 bases, with 11 bases lying between them. The CDR3 runs 13 residues. The V gene's germline CDR1 is GTSNPN and CDR2 SVGIG (reference sequence). The CDR3 nucleotides are TGTGCCTGGAGCCTAATATCGGACACTGAAGCTTTCTTT. Encoded protein: CAWSLISDTEAFF. Full variable domain (remainder filled in from reference TRBV30 and TRBJ1-1): SQTIHQWPATLVQPVGSPLSLECTVEGTSNPNLYWYRQAAGRGLQLLFYSVGIGQISSEVPQNLSASRPQDRQFILSSKKLLLSDSGFYLCAWSLISDTEAFFGQGTRLTVV.

The gene calls are TRBV27 and TRBJ1-2; a possible D gene is TRBD1 (5 bases). V was clipped by 4 bases and J by 7 bases, with 13 bases between them. Germline V CDR1 and CDR2: MNHEY, SMNVEV (reference sequence). The CDR3 is 13 amino acids. The CDR3 region is CASSSDRGRGYTF. DNA for the CDR3: TGTGCCAGCAGTTCGGATAGGGGTCGTGGCTACACCTTC.

V is TRBV7-9 and J is TRBJ1-4; 7 nucleotides align to TRBD1. Trimming took 1 base from V and 4 from J; bases not matched to a gene: 12. The CDR3 extends over 18 amino acids. The germline V gene encodes CDR1 SEHNR and CDR2 FQNEAQ (reference sequence). CDR3 region: CASSLGPHGTAINEKLFF. In DNA, the CDR3 is TGTGCCAGCAGCTTAGGACCACACGGGACAGCTATTAATGAAAAACTGTTTTTT.

The J gene is TRBJ1-3, the V gene TRBV7-2, with D perhaps TRBD1 (6 bases). In germline, CDR1 is SGHTA, CDR2 FQGNSA. V was shortened by 1 base and J by 2 bases, with 15 bases between the two germline ends. CDR3 length equals 17 residues. CDR3 region: CASSLGPQGWTGNTIYF. The CDR3 bases are TGTGCCAGCAGCTTAGGACCCCAGGGGTGGACTGGAAACACCATATATTTT.

The chain employs TRBV19 and TRBJ1-1; D gene uncertain. Germline V gene sequence: CDR1 LNHDA, CDR2 SQIVND (reference sequence). V dropped 4 bases and J dropped 1 base, with 10 bases sitting between them. The CDR3 has 14 residues. This chain's CDR3 is CASSTSGRNTEAFF. In nucleotides, the CDR3 is TGTGCCAGTAGTACCTCGGGTCGGAACACTGAAGCTTTCTTT.

The chain carries TRBV24-1 and TRBJ2-1; TRBD2 agrees at 15 bases. This CDR3 is built from 16 residues. Germline lookup yields CDR1 KGHDR and CDR2 SFDVKD. The ends lost 4 bases at V and 8 bases at J; junction bases unmatched: 5. CDR3 bases: TGTGCCACCAGTGAATCAGGACTAGCGGGAGGGTATGAGCAGTTCTTC. Translation gives CATSESGLAGGYEQFF.

The chain employs TRBV5-4 and TRBJ2-7; D is perhaps TRBD2 (7 bases). CDR3 size: 17 residues. The germline V gene encodes CDR1 SGHNT and CDR2 YYREEE (reference sequence). The V end was cut by 1 base, the J end by 1 base, with 18 bases between. CDR3 protein: CASSLWGGRRGSYEQYF. The CDR3 coding sequence is TGTGCCAGCAGCTTGTGGGGGGGCCGAAGAGGGTCCTACGAGCAGTACTTC.

The V and J genes are TRBV28 and TRBJ1-1; 7 bases map to TRBD1. Germline CDR1 MDHEN, CDR2 SYDVKM. The CDR3 spans 12 residues. V lost 2 bases, J lost 6 bases, and 0 bases stayed unmatched. The chain's CDR3 is CASSLGQAEAFF. CDR3 DNA sequence: TGTGCCAGCAGTTTAGGACAGGCTGAAGCTTTCTTT.

The V gene is TRBV5-4, the J gene TRBJ1-1, with D uncertain. The CDR3 has 15 residues. The V gene's germline CDR1 is SGHNT and CDR2 YYREEE (reference sequence). The V and J ends lost 0 bases and 0 bases respectively, with 9 bases between them. The CDR3 DNA is TGTGCCAGCAGCTTGGGAGGCAGAATGAACACTGAAGCTTTCTTT. Translated: CASSLGGRMNTEAFF.

The genes are TRBV7-9 and TRBJ2-7; 10 positions agree with TRBD1. The CDR3 spans 15 residues. Germline V gene lookup returns CDR1 SEHNR and CDR2 FQNEAQ (reference sequence). V gave up 6 bases and J gave up 4 bases; unmatched junction bases: 9. CDR3 in amino acids: CASSSKTGGAYEQYF. The CDR3 DNA reads TGTGCCAGCAGTTCTAAGACAGGGGGCGCGTACGAGCAGTACTTC.

CDR3 residues: CASGPGLGVLYEQFF. The CDR3 bases are TGTGCTAGTGGTCCGGGACTAGGGGTCTTATATGAGCAGTTCTTC. This chain joins TRBV12-5 and TRBJ2-1; 8 nucleotides line up with TRBD2. V trimming: 5 bases; J trimming: 8 bases; junction bases outside the gene matches: 11. The CDR3 runs to 15 residues. The germline CDR1 and CDR2 sequences are LGHNT and FRNRAP. Combining the CDR3 with reference TRBV12-5 and TRBJ2-1 gives the whole variable domain DARVTQTPRHKVTEMGQEVTMRCQPILGHNTVFWYRQTMMQGLELLAYFRNRAPLDDSGMPKDRFSAEMPDATLATLKIQPSEPRDSAVYFCASGPGLGVLYEQFFGPGTRLTVL.

This rearrangement joins TRBV5-6 to TRBJ2-5, with a weak D call TRBD2 (6 bases). The CDR3 sequence is 15 residues long. Trimming took off 3 bases at V and 5 bases at J, with 17 bases between the two ends. Germline CDR1 is SGHDT and CDR2 is YYEEEE. This CDR3 reads CASSSPRAGPETQYF. The CDR3, as DNA: TGTGCCAGCAGCTCCCCTCGTGCGGGGCCCGAGACCCAGTACTTC.